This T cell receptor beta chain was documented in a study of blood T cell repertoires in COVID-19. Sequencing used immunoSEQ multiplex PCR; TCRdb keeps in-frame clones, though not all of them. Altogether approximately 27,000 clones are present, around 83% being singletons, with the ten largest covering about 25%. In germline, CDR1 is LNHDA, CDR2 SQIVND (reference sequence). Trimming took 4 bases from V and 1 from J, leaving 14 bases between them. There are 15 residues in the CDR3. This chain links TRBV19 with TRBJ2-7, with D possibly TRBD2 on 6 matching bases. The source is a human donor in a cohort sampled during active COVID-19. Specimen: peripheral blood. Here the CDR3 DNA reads TGTGCCAGTAGTACCAGGGACTCATTTTCCTACGAGCAGTACTTC. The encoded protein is CASSTRDSFSYEQYF.